This TCR beta chain was identified during a study of T-cell memory formation after mild COVID-19. Overall study results and limits: Day 37-peaking second-wave clones had unconfirmed SARS-CoV-2 specificity. Cross-reactive memory apparently joined, as some responding clones appeared in pre-infection memory. Of the contracting clones, CD4+ ones lay mainly in CM and EM, and CD8+ ones in EMRA.

The CDR3 is made up of 15 amino acids. Trimming pared 0 bases from V and 3 bases from J, leaving 11 bases between. Germline V gene data show CDR1 as SGHRS and CDR2 as YFSETQ. Remarks on this clonotype: What it recognizes is unknown.

5'RACE primed from the constant segment yielded TCR alpha and TCR beta cDNA libraries bearing sample barcodes and UMIs. Using its own MiXCR run on the 5' RACE reads, TCRdb lists one record per CDR3 protein. The repertoire includes roughly 350,000 distinct CDR3 sequences, about an eighth of them detected once, and 20% to 25% sits in the top ten. The specimen was PBMCs or a T cell subset sorted from them (not recorded which). The sequence was collected from a man aged 18 to 35 who had mild COVID-19 (a few samples of this study predate the infection). Cell type and time point are not known. The chain employs TRBV5-1 and TRBJ2-3; D not certain. The chain's CDR3 is CASSLAARITDTQYF. The CDR3, as DNA: TGCGCCAGCAGCTTGGCCGCTAGAATAACAGATACGCAGTATTTT. The full variable domain, in which reference TRBV5-1 and TRBJ2-3 provide the parts outside the CDR3, is KAGVTQTPRYLIKTRGQQVTLSCSPISGHRSVSWYQQTPGQGLQFLFEYFSETQRNKGNFPGRFSGRQFSNSRSEMNVSTLELGDSALYLCASSLAARITDTQYFGPGTRLTVL.